Following are 28 T cell receptor beta chains from one sample sequenced in a study of shared clonotypes between healthy human individuals. The naive CD8 fraction comprised CD45RO-negative cells positively selected for CCR7 and excluded terminally differentiated effector memory CD45RA+ cells. TCRdb's table, derived via immunoSEQ multiplex PCR, lists solely in-frame clones and lacks some. The sample yields about 870,000 clones, about 91% seen once. The sample consisted of naive CD8+ T cells sorted from blood. Receptor source: a man aged 30-40 years in good health.

The chain combines TRBV10-3 with TRBJ2-3; D gene unclear. The CDR3 contains 14 residues. Germline CDR1 and CDR2: ENHRY and SYGVKD. V lost 5 bases, J lost 0 bases, and 9 bases lay in between. The CDR3 nucleotides are TGTGCCATCAGTCCGGAGTTTAGCACAGATACGCAGTATTTT. As protein: CAISPEFSTDTQYF.

The rearrangement links TRBV19 to TRBJ2-7, with 9 bases fitting TRBD2. The ends lost 0 bases at V and 0 bases at J; junction bases unmatched: 3. The CDR3 has 16 residues. In germline, CDR1 is LNHDA, CDR2 SQIVND (reference sequence). CDR3 sequence: CASSIDAGGPSYEQYF. The CDR3 DNA sequence: TGTGCCAGTAGTATAGACGCGGGAGGGCCCTCCTACGAGCAGTACTTC.

This sequence joins TRBV21-1 and TRBJ2-7; the table calls TRBD1, which could not be checked here. TRBV21-1 is a pseudogene segment. The CDR3 is made up of 16 amino acids. The CDR3 loop is CASSHAPGQDLGEQYF. DNA for the CDR3: TGTGCCAGCAGCCACGCCCCGGGACAGGACCTGGGGGAGCAGTACTTC.

The chain recombines TRBV5-6 with TRBJ2-2, with a tentative D call TRBD1 (5 bases). CDR3 length: 15 amino acids. V lost 4 bases and J 0 bases, leaving 10 bases between the germline ends. Germline V gives CDR1 SGHDT, CDR2 YYEEEE. CDR3: CASSPWGANTGELFF. The CDR3 DNA reads TGTGCCAGCAGCCCCTGGGGCGCGAACACCGGGGAGCTGTTTTTT.

This chain uses TRBV4-2 with TRBJ2-2; TRBD2 matches 10 bases. This CDR3 contains 19 residues. Germline V gene data show CDR1 as LGHNA and CDR2 as YNFKEQ. After removal of 2 bases from V and 5 bases from J, the junction contained 14 bases not matched to a gene. CDR3 DNA sequence: TGTGCCAGCAGCCAATACCCGGGCGGCCTAGCGGGAGTTACCGGGGAGCTGTTTTTT. Protein product: CASSQYPGGLAGVTGELFF.

V is TRBV6-5 and J is TRBJ1-2, with a possible D match to TRBD1 (6 bases). CDR1 is MNHEY, CDR2 SVGAGI, per germline. Trimming took off 6 bases at V and 7 bases at J, with 18 bases between the two ends. CDR3 length: 14 residues. In DNA, the CDR3 is TGTGCCAGCAGCTACGACCCAGGGGAGGCTGGCTACACCTTC. Translated, it gives CASSYDPGEAGYTF.

The rearrangement uses TRBV11-2 and TRBJ2-1; 13 bases line up with TRBD2. The CDR3 has 17 amino acids. Germline loops: CDR1 SGHAT, CDR2 FQNNGV. V trimming: 4 bases; J trimming: 3 bases; junction bases outside the gene matches: 6. DNA of the CDR3: TGTGCCAGCAGCTATGGGACTAGCGGGGACCACTACAATGAGCAGTTCTTC. Residues: CASSYGTSGDHYNEQFF.

The chain combines TRBV5-5 with TRBJ2-7; tentatively, D is TRBD2 (5 bases). V lost 6 bases to trimming and J lost 2 bases, with 15 bases between them. The CDR3 has 14 residues. From germline, CDR1 is SGHKS and CDR2 YYEKEE (reference sequence). Here the CDR3 DNA reads TGTGCCAGCAAGATTCGAGAGGGTCCCTACGAGCAGTACTTC. Protein sequence: CASKIREGPYEQYF.

This rearrangement joins TRBV9 to TRBJ2-2, with D hard to call. Germline values: CDR1 SGDLS, CDR2 YYNGEE. The length of the CDR3 is 14 residues. V lost 2 bases to trimming and J lost 4 bases, with 9 bases between them. The CDR3 loop reads CASSVNIRTGELFF. The CDR3, as DNA: TGTGCCAGCAGCGTTAACATTCGCACCGGGGAGCTGTTTTTT.

This rearrangement joins TRBV9 to TRBJ2-2; no clear D. This CDR3 contains 15 residues. Trimming removed 4 bases from V and 1 base from J, with 11 bases in between. Germline V gives CDR1 SGDLS, CDR2 YYNGEE. The CDR3 reads CASSPRSLNTGELFF. The CDR3 DNA sequence: TGTGCCAGCAGCCCCAGGAGTTTGAACACCGGGGAGCTGTTTTTT. Combining the CDR3 with reference TRBV9 and TRBJ2-2 gives the whole variable domain DSGVTQTPKHLITATGQRVTLRCSPRSGDLSVYWYQQSLDQGLQFLIQYYNGEERAKGNILERFSAQQFPDLHSELNLSSLELGDSALYFCASSPRSLNTGELFFGEGSRLTVL.

This clone appeared a single time. The CDR3 spells CASSHRDSTYEQYF. In DNA, the CDR3 is TGCGCCAGCAGCCATAGAGACTCAACCTACGAGCAGTACTTC. The chain joins TRBV4-1 to TRBJ2-7; D is ambiguous. Per the germline V gene, CDR1 is MGHRA and CDR2 is YSYEKL. The V end lost 3 bases, the J end lost 2 bases, and 11 bases lay between the germline ends. The length of the CDR3 is 14 residues.

This chain joins TRBV27 and TRBJ2-7; 10 positions agree with TRBD2. V dropped 6 bases and J dropped 2; count of bases not matched to a gene: 7. CDR1 is MNHEY and CDR2 is SMNVEV in the germline V gene (reference sequence). The CDR3 has 15 amino acids. The CDR3 region is CASRGGLAPAYEQYF. The CDR3 region has the DNA TGTGCCAGCAGAGGGGGACTAGCGCCCGCCTACGAGCAGTACTTC.

The CDR3 coding sequence is TGTGCCAGCACACGCGGACGGATCTATGGCTACACCTTC. Its protein product is CASTRGRIYGYTF. The rearrangement uses TRBV6-6 and TRBJ1-2, with D unclear. V shed 7 bases and J shed 4 bases, with 13 bases lying between them. Germline V gene data show CDR1 as MNHNY and CDR2 as SVGAGI (reference sequence). The CDR3 is made up of 13 amino acids.

This chain joins TRBV12-5 and TRBJ2-1, with D perhaps assigned TRBD1 or TRBD2 (6 bases each). The CDR3 is made up of 15 amino acids. Trimming removed 3 bases from V and 2 bases from J, with 11 bases in between. Per the germline V gene, CDR1 is LGHNT and CDR2 is FRNRAP. The chain's CDR3 is CASGFGGRPYNEQFF. The DNA for the CDR3 is TGTGCTAGTGGTTTCGGGGGCAGACCCTACAATGAGCAGTTCTTC. The whole variable domain, filled in from reference TRBV12-5 and TRBJ2-1, reads DARVTQTPRHKVTEMGQEVTMRCQPILGHNTVFWYRQTMMQGLELLAYFRNRAPLDDSGMPKDRFSAEMPDATLATLKIQPSEPRDSAVYFCASGFGGRPYNEQFFGPGTRLTVL.

V and J are TRBV28 and TRBJ2-3; 9 nucleotides match TRBD1. The ends lost 2 bases at V and 1 base at J; junction bases unmatched: 1. Germline V gene lookup returns CDR1 MDHEN and CDR2 SYDVKM. This CDR3 has 15 amino acids. The CDR3 protein is CASSLTGGGTDTQYF. In DNA form, the CDR3 reads TGTGCCAGCAGTTTAACAGGGGGCGGCACAGATACGCAGTATTTT.

The J gene is TRBJ1-4, the V gene TRBV4-3; 7 positions match TRBD1. The germline CDR1 and CDR2 sequences are LGHNA and YSLEER. This CDR3 is built from 16 residues. V lost 0 bases, J lost 8 bases, and 9 bases stayed unmatched. CDR3 nucleotides: TGCGCCAGCAGCCAAGATCTTAGGGGGCCGCTAGAAAAACTGTTTTTT. Its protein product is CASSQDLRGPLEKLFF.

This chain's CDR3 is CASSPNPSGANVLTF. The CDR3 bases are TGTGCCAGCAGCCCGAACCCCTCTGGGGCCAACGTCCTGACTTTC. The chain combines TRBV5-6 with TRBJ2-6, with D unresolved. Germline V lookup: CDR1 SGHDT, CDR2 YYEEEE. Trimming cost V 4 bases and J 0 bases, with 8 bases left between them. The CDR3 runs to 15 residues. The full variable domain, in which reference TRBV5-6 and TRBJ2-6 provide the parts outside the CDR3, is DAGVTQSPTHLIKTRGQQVTLRCSPKSGHDTVSWYQQALGQGPQFIFQYYEEEERQRGNFPDRFSGHQFPNYSSELNVNALLLGDSALYLCASSPNPSGANVLTFGAGSRLTVL.

The chain carries TRBV7-2 and TRBJ2-1, with D perhaps matching TRBD1 (5 bases). The CDR3 consists of 15 residues. The germline V gene encodes CDR1 SGHTA and CDR2 FQGNSA. Trimming shortened V by 4 bases and J by 4 bases, and 14 bases separated the two germline ends. The CDR3 bases are TGTGCCAGCAGCTCGACAGACCAGGCGTACAATGAGCAGTTCTTC. Translation: CASSSTDQAYNEQFF.

The rearrangement uses TRBV25-1 and TRBJ2-5; 11 bases match TRBD2. The CDR3 contains 16 residues. Germline CDR1 MGHDK, CDR2 SYGVNS. J lost 2 bases, V lost 3 bases, and 5 bases had no gene match. CDR3 nucleotides: TGTGCCAGCAGTGATCGACTAGCGGGGATTCAAGAGACCCAGTACTTC. Protein product: CASSDRLAGIQETQYF.

V usage is TRBV19 and J usage is TRBJ2-7; 9 nucleotides agree with TRBD1. With 3 bases clipped from V and 3 bases from J, the junction kept 3 bases outside the gene matches. This CDR3 spans 14 amino acids. Germline V gives CDR1 LNHDA, CDR2 SQIVND (reference sequence). CDR3 DNA sequence: TGTGCCAGTAGTATCCGGGACAGGGTCTACGAGCAGTACTTC. Residues: CASSIRDRVYEQYF.

The V call is TRBV7-3, the J call TRBJ2-7, with D possibly being TRBD2 (6 bases). The CDR3 extends over 14 amino acids. V gave up 1 base and J gave up 7 bases, with 14 bases separating them. The germline CDR1 and CDR2 sequences are SGHTA and FQGTGA. CDR3: CASSLNPGGVEQYF. The CDR3 bases are TGTGCCAGCAGCTTAAATCCAGGAGGGGTAGAGCAGTACTTC.

The chain carries TRBV27 and TRBJ2-1, with TRBD2 identical over 8 bases. Germline loops: CDR1 MNHEY, CDR2 SMNVEV (reference sequence). V lost 5 bases and J lost 0; bases outside the gene matches: 3. The CDR3 is 15 residues long. In nucleotides, the CDR3 is TGTGCCAGCAGTGAAAGCGGGAGCTCCTACAATGAGCAGTTCTTC. This encodes CASSESGSSYNEQFF.

V is TRBV28 and J is TRBJ1-1; TRBD1 is a possible D gene (5 bases). Trimming shortened V by 5 bases and J by 2 bases, and 15 bases separated the two germline ends. The CDR3 is made up of 15 amino acids. Germline V gives CDR1 MDHEN, CDR2 SYDVKM. The CDR3 DNA is TGTGCCAGCAGTCCGATCGGGACTCTAAACACTGAAGCTTTCTTT. It translates to CASSPIGTLNTEAFF.

V is TRBV9 and J is TRBJ2-7; D unclear. Germline V CDR1 and CDR2: SGDLS, YYNGEE. The ends were cut back, 4 bases at V and 6 bases at J, with 14 bases in the middle. The CDR3 is 13 residues long. The CDR3 DNA reads as TGTGCCAGCAGCCCCACTGAGTCTTTCGAGCAGTACTTC. It encodes CASSPTESFEQYF.

V and J are TRBV29-1 and TRBJ1-2; tentative D call: TRBD1 (5 bases). CDR3 length: 13 amino acids. Germline V lookup: CDR1 SQVTM, CDR2 ANQGSEA. Trimming left V 3 bases short and J 6 bases short, with 14 bases between. The CDR3 reads CSVDIGTPDGYTF. The CDR3 DNA reads as TGCAGCGTTGATATAGGGACCCCTGATGGCTACACCTTC. Based on the CDR3 plus reference TRBV29-1 and TRBJ1-2, the full variable domain is SAVISQKPSRDICQRGTSLTIQCQVDSQVTMMFWYRQQPGQSLTLIATANQGSEATYESGFVIDKFPISRPNLTFSTLTVSNMSPEDSSIYLCSVDIGTPDGYTFGSGTRLTVV.

The gene calls are TRBV27 and TRBJ2-7; TRBD2 matches at 14 bases. Germline assignment: CDR1 MNHEY and CDR2 SMNVEV (reference sequence). This CDR3 is 15 amino acids long. Unmatched junction bases numbered 7, after V lost 8 bases and J lost 4 bases. The CDR3 bases are TGTGCCAGCGGCACCGGGACTAGCGGGAGTTACGAGCAGTACTTC. Protein sequence: CASGTGTSGSYEQYF.

The rearrangement links TRBV5-1 to TRBJ2-2; unclear D gene. The CDR3 is 12 amino acids. Germline V gene data show CDR1 as SGHRS and CDR2 as YFSETQ. With 9 bases removed from V and 3 bases from J, the gap between germline ends came to 9 bases. CDR3 sequence (DNA): TGCGCCACCTCCGGAGACACCGGGGAGCTGTTTTTT. This translates into CATSGDTGELFF. The full variable domain, its missing parts supplied by reference TRBV5-1 and TRBJ2-2, is KAGVTQTPRYLIKTRGQQVTLSCSPISGHRSVSWYQQTPGQGLQFLFEYFSETQRNKGNFPGRFSGRQFSNSRSEMNVSTLELGDSALYLCATSGDTGELFFGEGSRLTVL.

This clone was counted a single time. V gene TRBV4-3 combines with J gene TRBJ2-7; 9 bases fit TRBD2. Germline V gives CDR1 LGHNA, CDR2 YSLEER. The CDR3 length is 15 residues. With V trimmed by 1 base and J by 3 bases, 4 bases remained unmatched. The CDR3: CASSQGLAGIYEQYF. CDR3 coding DNA: TGCGCCAGCAGCCAAGGTCTAGCGGGGATCTACGAGCAGTACTTC.